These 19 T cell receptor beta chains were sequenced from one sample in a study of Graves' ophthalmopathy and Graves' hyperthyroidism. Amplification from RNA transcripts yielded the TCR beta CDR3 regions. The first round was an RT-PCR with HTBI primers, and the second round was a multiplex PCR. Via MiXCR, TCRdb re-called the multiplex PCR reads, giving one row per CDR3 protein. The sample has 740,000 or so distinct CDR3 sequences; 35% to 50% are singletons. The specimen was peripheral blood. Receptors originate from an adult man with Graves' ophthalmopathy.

The CDR3 sequence: CSQARGQETQYF. For the CDR3, the DNA is TGCAGCCAAGCCAGGGGGCAAGAGACCCAGTACTTC. The chain uses TRBV29-1 and TRBJ2-5; 7 bases map to TRBD1. The CDR3 totals 12 residues. CDR1 and CDR2 from the germline V gene are SQVTM and ANQGSEA. Trimming took 8 bases from V and 2 from J; bases not matched to a gene: 5. Full variable domain (missing parts from reference TRBV29-1 and TRBJ2-5): SAVISQKPSRDICQRGTSLTIQCQVDSQVTMMFWYRQQPGQSLTLIATANQGSEATYESGFVIDKFPISRPNLTFSTLTVSNMSPEDSSIYLCSQARGQETQYFGPGTRLLVL.

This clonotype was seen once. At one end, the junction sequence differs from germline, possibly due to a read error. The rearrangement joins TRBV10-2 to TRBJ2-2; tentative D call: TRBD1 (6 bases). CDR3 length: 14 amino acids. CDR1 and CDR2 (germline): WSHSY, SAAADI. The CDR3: CASSEVGDIEELLF. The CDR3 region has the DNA TGCGCCAGCAGTGAGGTCGGGGACATCGAGGAGCTGCTTTTT.

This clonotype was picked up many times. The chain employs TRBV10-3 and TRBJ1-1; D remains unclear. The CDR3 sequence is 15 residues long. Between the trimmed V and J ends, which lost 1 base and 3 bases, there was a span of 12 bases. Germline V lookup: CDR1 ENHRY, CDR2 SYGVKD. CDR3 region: CAISEFRVVDTEAFF. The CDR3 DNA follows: TGTGCCATCAGTGAGTTTAGGGTGGTGGACACTGAAGCTTTCTTT.

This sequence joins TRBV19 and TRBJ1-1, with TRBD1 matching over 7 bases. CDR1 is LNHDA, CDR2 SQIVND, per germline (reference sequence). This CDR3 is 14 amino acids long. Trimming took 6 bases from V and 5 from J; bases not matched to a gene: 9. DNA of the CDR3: TGTGCCAGTAGCGGCAGGGGGTTGGGGACTGAAGCTTTCTTT. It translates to CASSGRGLGTEAFF.

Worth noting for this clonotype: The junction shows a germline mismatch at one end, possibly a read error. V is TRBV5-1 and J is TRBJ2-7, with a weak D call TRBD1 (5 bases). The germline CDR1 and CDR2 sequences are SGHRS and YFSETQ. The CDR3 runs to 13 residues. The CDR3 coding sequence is TGCGCCAGCAGCTTGGGTCAGGGTTACGAGCAGTGCTTC. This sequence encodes CASSLGQGYEQCF. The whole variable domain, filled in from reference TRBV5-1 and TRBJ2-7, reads KAGVTQTPRYLIKTRGQQVTLSCSPISGHRSVSWYQQTPGQGLQFLFEYFSETQRNKGNFPGRFSGRQFSNSRSEMNVSTLELGDSALYLCASSLGQGYEQCFGPGTRLTVT.

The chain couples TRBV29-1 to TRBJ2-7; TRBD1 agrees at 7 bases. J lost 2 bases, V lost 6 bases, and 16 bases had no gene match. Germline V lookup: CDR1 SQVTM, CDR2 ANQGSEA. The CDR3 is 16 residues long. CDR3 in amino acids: CSVDPGQKIDAYEQYF. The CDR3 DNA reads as TGCAGCGTCGATCCGGGACAGAAGATAGATGCCTACGAGCAGTACTTC.

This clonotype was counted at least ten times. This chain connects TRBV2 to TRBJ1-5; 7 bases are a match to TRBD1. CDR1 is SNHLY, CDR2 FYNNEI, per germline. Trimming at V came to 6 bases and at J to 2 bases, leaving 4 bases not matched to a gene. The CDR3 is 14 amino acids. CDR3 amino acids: CASRDRVGNQPQHF. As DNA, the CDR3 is TGTGCCAGCAGAGACAGGGTGGGCAATCAGCCCCAGCATTTT.

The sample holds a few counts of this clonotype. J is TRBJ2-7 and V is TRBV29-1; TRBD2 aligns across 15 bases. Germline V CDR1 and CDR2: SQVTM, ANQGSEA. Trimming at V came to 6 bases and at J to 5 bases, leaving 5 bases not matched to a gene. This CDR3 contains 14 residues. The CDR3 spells CSVQGLAGGDEQYF. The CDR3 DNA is TGCAGCGTACAAGGACTAGCGGGAGGGGACGAGCAGTACTTC.

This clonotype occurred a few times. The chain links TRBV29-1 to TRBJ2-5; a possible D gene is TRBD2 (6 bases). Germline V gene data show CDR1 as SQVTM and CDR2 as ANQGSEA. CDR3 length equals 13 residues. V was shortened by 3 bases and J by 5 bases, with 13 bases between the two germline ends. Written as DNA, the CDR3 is TGCAGCGTTGACCGACTAGTTTATGAGACCCAGTACTTC. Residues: CSVDRLVYETQYF.

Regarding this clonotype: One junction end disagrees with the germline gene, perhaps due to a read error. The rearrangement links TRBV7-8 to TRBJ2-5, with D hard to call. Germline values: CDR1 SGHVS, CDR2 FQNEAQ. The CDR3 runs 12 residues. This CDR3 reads CASSRYQETRYF. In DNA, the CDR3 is TGTGCCAGCAGTAGGTACCAAGAGACCCGGTACTTC.

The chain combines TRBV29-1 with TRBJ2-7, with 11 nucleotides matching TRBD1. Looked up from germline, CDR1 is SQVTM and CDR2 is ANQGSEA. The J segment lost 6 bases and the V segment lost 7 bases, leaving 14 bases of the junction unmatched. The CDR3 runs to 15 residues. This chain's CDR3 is CSGGPGQGVVGEQYF. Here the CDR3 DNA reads TGCAGCGGGGGCCCGGGACAGGGGGTTGTGGGCGAGCAGTACTTC.

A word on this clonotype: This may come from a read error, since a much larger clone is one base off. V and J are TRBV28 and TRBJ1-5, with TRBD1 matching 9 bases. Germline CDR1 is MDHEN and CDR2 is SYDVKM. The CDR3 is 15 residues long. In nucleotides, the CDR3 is TGTGCCAGCAGATCAACAGGGGGCGGCAATCGGCCCCAGCATTTT. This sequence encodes CASRSTGGGNRPQHF.

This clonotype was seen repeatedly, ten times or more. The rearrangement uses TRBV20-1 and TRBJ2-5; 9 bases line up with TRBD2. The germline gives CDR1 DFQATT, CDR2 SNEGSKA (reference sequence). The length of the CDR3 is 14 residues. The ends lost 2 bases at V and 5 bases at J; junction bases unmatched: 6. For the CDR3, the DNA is TGCAGTGCTAGACTAGCGGGAAATGTGGAGACCCAGTACTTC. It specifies CSARLAGNVETQYF.

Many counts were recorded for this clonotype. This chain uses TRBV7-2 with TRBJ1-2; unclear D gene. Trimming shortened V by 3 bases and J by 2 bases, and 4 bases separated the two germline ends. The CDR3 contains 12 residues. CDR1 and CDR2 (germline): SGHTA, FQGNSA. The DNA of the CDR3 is TGTGCCAGCAGCTTCCTGAACTATGGCTACACCTTC. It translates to CASSFLNYGYTF.

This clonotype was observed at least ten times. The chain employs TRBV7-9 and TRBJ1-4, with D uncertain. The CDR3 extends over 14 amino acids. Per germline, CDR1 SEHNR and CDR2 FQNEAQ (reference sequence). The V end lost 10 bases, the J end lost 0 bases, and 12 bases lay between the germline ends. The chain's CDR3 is CATSPPSTNEKLFF. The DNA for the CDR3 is TGTGCCACTTCACCCCCCTCAACTAATGAAAAACTGTTTTTT.

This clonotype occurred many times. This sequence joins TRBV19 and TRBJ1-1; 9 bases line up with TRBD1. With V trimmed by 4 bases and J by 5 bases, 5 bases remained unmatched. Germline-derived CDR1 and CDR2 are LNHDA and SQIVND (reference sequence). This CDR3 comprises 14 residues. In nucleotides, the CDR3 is TGTGCCAGTAGTAACAGGGGGCAGGGGACTGAAGCTTTCTTT. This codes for CASSNRGQGTEAFF. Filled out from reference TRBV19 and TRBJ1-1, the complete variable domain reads DGGITQSPKYLFRKEGQNVTLSCEQNLNHDAMYWYRQDPGQGLRLIYYSQIVNDFQKGDIAEGYSVSREKKESFPLTVTSAQKNPTAFYLCASSNRGQGTEAFFGQGTRLTVV.

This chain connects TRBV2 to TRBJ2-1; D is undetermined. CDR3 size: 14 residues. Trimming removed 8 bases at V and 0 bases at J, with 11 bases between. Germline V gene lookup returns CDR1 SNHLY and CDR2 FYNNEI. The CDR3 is CASAGRSSYNEQFF. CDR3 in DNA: TGTGCCAGCGCTGGACGGAGCTCCTACAATGAGCAGTTCTTC. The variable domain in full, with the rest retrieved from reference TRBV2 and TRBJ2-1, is EPEVTQTPSHQVTQMGQEVILRCVPISNHLYFYWYRQILGQKVEFLVSFYNNEISEKSEIFDDQFSVERPDGSNFTLKIRSTKLEDSAMYFCASAGRSSYNEQFFGPGTRLTVL.

CDR3 nucleotide sequence: TGTGCCAGCAGCTTGGATATAACAGGGACAACCGCCCAAGGTACGCAGTATTTT. Translation: CASSLDITGTTAQGTQYF. The rearrangement uses TRBV5-4 and TRBJ2-3; a possible D gene is TRBD1 (6 bases). The CDR3 extends over 18 amino acids. The germline gives CDR1 SGHNT, CDR2 YYREEE (reference sequence). Between the trimmed V and J ends, which lost 0 bases and 8 bases, there was a span of 25 bases. Together with reference TRBV5-4 and TRBJ2-3, the CDR3 gives the full variable domain: ETGVTQSPTHLIKTRGQQVTLRCSSQSGHNTVSWYQQALGQGPQFIFQYYREEENGRGNFPPRFSGLQFPNYSSELNVNALELDDSALYLCASSLDITGTTAQGTQYFGPGTRLTVL.

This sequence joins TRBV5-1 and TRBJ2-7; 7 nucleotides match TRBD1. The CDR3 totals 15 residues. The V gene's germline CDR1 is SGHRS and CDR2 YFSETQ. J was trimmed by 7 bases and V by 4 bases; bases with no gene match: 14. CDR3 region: CASSARPTGTGEQYF. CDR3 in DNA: TGCGCCAGCAGCGCCCGCCCGACAGGGACCGGGGAGCAGTACTTC.